This T cell receptor beta chain was profiled in a study of T cell responses to AZD1222 COVID-19 vaccine. This clone was picked up many times. Its cognate antigen is unknown. Generated by immunoSEQ multiplex PCR, the TCRdb table keeps only in-frame clones and is missing some. This sample has 95,000 to 100,000 clones, with about 90% found just once. Study outcomes and limitations: At study baseline, merely five or six AZD1222 recipients were seropositive. Repertoires were obtained only post-peak T cell response. Regions 160-218 and 743-854 held dominance among vaccine-associated CD4 TCRs, which spanned spike. The donor cohort was predominantly white British with a female majority, and clonal diversity may have been underestimated.

The germline V gene has CDR1 LGHNA and CDR2 YNFKEQ. V dropped 1 base and J dropped 3 bases, with 18 bases sitting between them. The CDR3 sequence is 17 residues long. V usage is TRBV4-2 and J usage is TRBJ1-2, with D unresolved. The sequence came from an adult who received the AZD1222 COVID-19 vaccine. This sample comprised peripheral blood, obtained 28 days after the second AZD1222 dose. The CDR3 nucleotides read TGTGCCAGCAGCCAAGGACCTCCCCAGGCGAGGGACTATGGCTACACCTTC. Translation: CASSQGPPQARDYGYTF.